This TCR beta chain was observed in a study of PD-1 blockade in classical Hodgkin lymphoma. Study findings and constraints: Newly diagnosed patients had diversity similar to the baseline diversity of complete responders.

Every patient experienced relapse after autologous stem cell transplantation, and brentuximab vedotin exposure varied. Assay used: immunoSEQ multiplex PCR; TCRdb lists only in-frame clones, some missing. The sample has about 12,000 clones, approximately 92% seen once. As to this clone: The antigen remains undetermined.

The TCR was taken from a human donor with classical Hodgkin lymphoma. The specimen was peripheral blood mononuclear cells (PBMCs), collected at baseline.

CDR3 in amino acids: CASSPMDSSYNEQFF. CDR3 nucleotides: TGTGCCAGCTCACCAATGGACAGCTCCTACAATGAGCAGTTCTTC. The chain uses TRBV18 and TRBJ2-1; TRBD1 is a possible D gene (6 bases). The V end was cut by 2 bases, the J end by 0 bases, with 8 bases between. Germline CDR1 is KGHSH and CDR2 is LQKENI. The CDR3 totals 15 residues.